These T cell receptor beta chains were read from a single sample in a study of regulatory T cells in long-lasting Graves disease. TCRdb fed the multiplex PCR reads into MiXCR, producing one record per CDR3 protein. Of around 460,000 distinct CDR3 sequences in the sample, 22% were seen once. Sequencing used peripheral blood mononuclear cells (PBMCs), obtained when the disease was refractory, from a patient treated with antithyroid drugs. Receptors originate from a female donor with Graves disease. The CDR3 runs from the conserved cysteine through the conserved F or W. The order of the fields is J gene, D gene, clone size, V gene, CDR3 protein. D genes are given only for firm matches. Rows give clone size only sometimes, using once, few, many, or a class for an expanded clone.

TRBJ2-1	TRBD2	NA	TRBV7-2	CASSLQTSGRVDEQFF
TRBJ2-7	TRBD1	NA	TRBV20-1	CSAPPPGTGNYEQYF
TRBJ2-7	NA	many	TRBV12-3/TRBV12-4	CASGRAGAYEQYF
TRBJ2-2	NA	few	TRBV30	CAWSARATGELFF
TRBJ2-2	NA	NA	TRBV6-5	CASSYSSRGGELFF
TRBJ1-1	NA	many	TRBV11-2	CASSEFQAFF
NA	TRBD2	few	TRBV6-5	CASSSVGPGGEQFF
TRBJ2-7	NA	many	TRBV10-3	CAISDVVVGGYEQYF
TRBJ2-7	NA	many	TRBV20-1	CSATGPAFDEQYF
TRBJ2-7	TRBD1	NA	TRBV19	CASSIRTLLRLQGSPSYEQYF
TRBJ2-5	TRBD1	many	TRBV7-2	CASSLRQGWETQYF
TRBJ1-5	NA	NA	TRBV13	CASSLRGANQPQHF
TRBJ2-2	NA	NA	TRBV6-2/TRBV6-3	CASSYTETGELFF
TRBJ1-5	NA	many	TRBV20-1	CSASGGTTTNQPQHF
TRBJ1-3	NA	NA	TRBV7-2	CASSFAPGGSRSGNTIYF
TRBJ1-1	NA	few	TRBV7-8	CASSSDFTEAFF
TRBJ1-1	NA	many	TRBV6-2/TRBV6-3	CASSPSSGQPTEAFF
TRBJ1-2	NA	many	TRBV28	CASSFQSTGYTF
TRBJ1-1	NA	NA	TRBV19	CTSSHFQRSTEAFF
TRBJ1-1	TRBD1	many	TRBV12-3/TRBV12-4	CASSLTDRGGTEAFF
TRBJ2-7	NA	few	TRBV7-2	CASSLGLTGQFNYEQYF
TRBJ2-6	NA	NA	TRBV29-1	CSVESQGTGANVLTF
TRBJ1-1	TRBD1	NA	TRBV29-1	CSVGTGPRLSNTEAFF
TRBJ1-6	NA	NA	TRBV28	CASSLARGTSPLHF
TRBJ2-5	TRBD2	NA	TRBV20-1	CSARLTGRFGETQYF
TRBJ2-7	NA	few	TRBV5-1	CASSLEQGFPYEQYF
TRBJ2-5	NA	many	TRBV6-5	CASSYSGTHQETQYF
TRBJ1-1	NA	NA	TRBV4-1	CASSRGTGKFMNTEAFF
TRBJ1-2	NA	many	TRBV12-3/TRBV12-4	CASSLVSGSGYTF
TRBJ1-5	TRBD1	few	TRBV19	CASSTGQGMYQPQHF
TRBJ2-7	NA	NA	TRBV3-1	CASSRLEAYEQYF
TRBJ2-1	NA	NA	TRBV28	CASSGTGYNEQFF
TRBJ1-2	NA	many	TRBV29-1	CSVEDPGTDGYTF
TRBJ2-7	NA	NA	TRBV7-9	CASSLGVGVGEQYF
TRBJ1-2	NA	NA	TRBV20-1	CSATEGLVGYAF
TRBJ1-1	NA	few	TRBV9	CASSAEGRGKAFF
TRBJ1-5	NA	NA	TRBV3-1	CASGEFAQPQHF
TRBJ2-5	TRBD2	few	TRBV30	CAWRGAGVETQYF
TRBJ2-2	NA	few	TRBV19	CASSIARDGELFF
TRBJ2-7	TRBD2	NA	TRBV15	CATSTLAGVTYEQYF
TRBJ1-5	NA	many	TRBV7-8	CASSPPGAGSGQPQHF
TRBJ1-1	NA	many	TRBV28	CASSSRALNTEAFF
TRBJ1-1	NA	NA	TRBV30	CAIRGGGTEAFF
TRBJ1-2	NA	few	TRBV19	CASSTRGYGYTF
TRBJ2-3	TRBD1	NA	TRBV19	CASSTRHRGITDTQYF
TRBJ2-5	TRBD1	few	TRBV13	CASSSLGTGQETQYF
TRBJ1-2	NA	many	TRBV6-1	CASSKKGTRQAGYTF
TRBJ2-5	TRBD1	many	TRBV12-3/TRBV12-4	CASSLTGGGETQYF
TRBJ1-3	NA	NA	TRBV7-8	CASSISQTGSGNTIYF
TRBJ2-7	TRBD1	many	TRBV28	CASSGGYEQYF
TRBJ2-2	TRBD2	few	TRBV19	CATHGTSGNLNTGELFF
TRBJ2-7	NA	many	TRBV7-2	CASSSRQVPYEQYF
TRBJ2-7	TRBD2	NA	TRBV7-2	CASSFDSGGSYEQYF
TRBJ2-4	NA	many	TRBV28	CASSFQGFFKNIQYF
TRBJ2-7	NA	few	TRBV20-1	CSAGGPAEGDEQYF
TRBJ2-7	NA	many	TRBV29-1	CSVGGQSSYEQYF